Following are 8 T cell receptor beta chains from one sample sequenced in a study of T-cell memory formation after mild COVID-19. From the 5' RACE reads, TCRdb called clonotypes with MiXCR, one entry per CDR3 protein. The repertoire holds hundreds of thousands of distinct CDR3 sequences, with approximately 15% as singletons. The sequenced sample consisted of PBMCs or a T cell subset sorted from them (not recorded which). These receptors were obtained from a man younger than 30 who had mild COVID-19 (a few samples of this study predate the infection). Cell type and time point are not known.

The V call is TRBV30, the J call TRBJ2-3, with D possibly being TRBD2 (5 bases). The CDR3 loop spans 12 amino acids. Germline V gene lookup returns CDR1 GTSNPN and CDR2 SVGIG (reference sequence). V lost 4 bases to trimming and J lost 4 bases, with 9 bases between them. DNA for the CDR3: TGTGCCTGGACCCGCGGGCCAGATACGCAGTATTTT. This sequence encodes CAWTRGPDTQYF.

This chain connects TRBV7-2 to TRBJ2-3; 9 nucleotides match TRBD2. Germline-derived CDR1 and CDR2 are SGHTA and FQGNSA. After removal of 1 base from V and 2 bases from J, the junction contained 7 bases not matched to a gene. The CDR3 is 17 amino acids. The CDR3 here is CASSLVLRGGITDTQYF. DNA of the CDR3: TGTGCCAGCAGCTTAGTATTGCGGGGGGGAATCACAGATACGCAGTATTTT.

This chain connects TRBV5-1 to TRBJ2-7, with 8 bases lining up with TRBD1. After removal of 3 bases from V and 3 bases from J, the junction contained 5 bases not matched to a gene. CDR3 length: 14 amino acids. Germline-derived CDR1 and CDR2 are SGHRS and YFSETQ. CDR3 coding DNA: TGCGCCAGCAGCTCCGGGACAGGTAACTACGAGCAGTACTTC. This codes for CASSSGTGNYEQYF. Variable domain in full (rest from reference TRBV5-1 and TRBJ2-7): KAGVTQTPRYLIKTRGQQVTLSCSPISGHRSVSWYQQTPGQGLQFLFEYFSETQRNKGNFPGRFSGRQFSNSRSEMNVSTLELGDSALYLCASSSGTGNYEQYFGPGTRLTVT.

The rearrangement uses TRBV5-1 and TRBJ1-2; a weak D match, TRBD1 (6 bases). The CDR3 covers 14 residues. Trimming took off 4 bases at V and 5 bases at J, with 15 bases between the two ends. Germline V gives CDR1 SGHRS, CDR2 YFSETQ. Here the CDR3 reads CASSQSRDIYGYTF. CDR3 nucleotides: TGCGCCAGCAGCCAGTCCCGGGACATTTATGGCTACACCTTC. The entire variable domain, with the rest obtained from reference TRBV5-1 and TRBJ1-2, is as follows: KAGVTQTPRYLIKTRGQQVTLSCSPISGHRSVSWYQQTPGQGLQFLFEYFSETQRNKGNFPGRFSGRQFSNSRSEMNVSTLELGDSALYLCASSQSRDIYGYTFGSGTRLTVV.

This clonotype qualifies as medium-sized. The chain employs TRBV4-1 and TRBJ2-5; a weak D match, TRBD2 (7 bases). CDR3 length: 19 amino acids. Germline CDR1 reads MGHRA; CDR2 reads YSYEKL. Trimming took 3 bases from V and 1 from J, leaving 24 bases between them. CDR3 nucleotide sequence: TGCGCCAGCAGCCACCCCGGGCTTAGGGGGGGGGCGTTCCAAGAGACCCAGTACTTC. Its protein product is CASSHPGLRGGAFQETQYF.

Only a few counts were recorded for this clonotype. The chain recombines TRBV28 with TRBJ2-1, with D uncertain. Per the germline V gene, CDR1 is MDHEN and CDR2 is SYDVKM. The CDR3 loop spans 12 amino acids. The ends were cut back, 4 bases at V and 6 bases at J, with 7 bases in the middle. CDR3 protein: CASSYGVNEQFF. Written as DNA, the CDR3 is TGTGCCAGCAGTTACGGCGTCAATGAGCAGTTCTTC.

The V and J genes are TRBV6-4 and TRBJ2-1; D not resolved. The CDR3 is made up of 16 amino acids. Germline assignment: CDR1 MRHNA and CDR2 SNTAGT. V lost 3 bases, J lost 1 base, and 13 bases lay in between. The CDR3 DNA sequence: TGTGCCAGCAGTGATGTGTCAGGCTCATCCTACAATGAGCAGTTCTTC. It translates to CASSDVSGSSYNEQFF.

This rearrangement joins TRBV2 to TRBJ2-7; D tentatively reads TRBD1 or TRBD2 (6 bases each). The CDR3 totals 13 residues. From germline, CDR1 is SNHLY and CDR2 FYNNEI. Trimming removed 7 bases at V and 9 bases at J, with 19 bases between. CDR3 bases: TGTGCCAGCACCATGGGTGGGGGGCTCCGGCAGTACTTC. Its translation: CASTMGGGLRQYF.